These 32 T cell receptor beta chains were sequenced from one sample in a study of blood T cell repertoires in COVID-19. This table comes from immunoSEQ multiplex PCR, and its TCRdb copy is limited to in-frame clones, with some not included. The table records roughly 190,000 clones, about 88% of them present only once. Sample: peripheral blood. These receptor sequences come from a human donor in a cohort sampled during active COVID-19.

The rearrangement links TRBV18 to TRBJ1-1; D not resolved. This CDR3 comprises 15 residues. Germline CDR1 and CDR2: KGHSH and LQKENI. The V end lost 2 bases, the J end lost 4 bases, and 14 bases lay between the germline ends. The CDR3 bases are TGTGCCAGCTCACCATTGGCGGACTTAAGCACTGAAGCTTTCTTT. Translating gives CASSPLADLSTEAFF.

The chain employs TRBV7-2 and TRBJ2-7, with D possibly matching TRBD2 (6 bases). The CDR3 totals 14 residues. The V and J ends lost 3 bases and 3 bases respectively, with 12 bases between them. Germline-derived CDR1 and CDR2 are SGHTA and FQGNSA. The CDR3 spells CASSLGLVNYEQYF. The DNA for the CDR3 is TGTGCCAGCAGCTTGGGACTCGTCAACTACGAGCAGTACTTC.

The rearrangement links TRBV4-3 to TRBJ1-2, with D possibly TRBD1 on 5 matching bases. Trimming stripped 0 bases from V and 5 bases from J, with 10 bases between. The V gene's germline CDR1 is LGHNA and CDR2 YSLEER. CDR3 length equals 14 residues. The CDR3 spells CASSQDQGGYGYTF. In DNA form, the CDR3 reads TGCGCCAGCAGCCAAGATCAGGGAGGGTATGGCTACACCTTC.

The V call is TRBV27, the J call TRBJ1-4; 9 bases align to TRBD1. Germline CDR1 MNHEY, CDR2 SMNVEV (reference sequence). This CDR3 has 15 residues. With 4 bases clipped from V and 5 bases from J, the junction kept 5 bases outside the gene matches. CDR3 in amino acids: CASSSLGTGNEKLFF. The CDR3, as DNA: TGTGCCAGCAGTTCCCTTGGGACAGGGAATGAAAAACTGTTTTTT.

The chain is built from TRBV5-1 and TRBJ1-3; TRBD1 might be the D (5 bases). The CDR3 has 18 amino acids. The germline V gene has CDR1 SGHRS and CDR2 YFSETQ. The ends were cut back, 0 bases at V and 8 bases at J, with 24 bases in the middle. The CDR3 spells CASSLAGIDSGKWDTIYF. The CDR3 DNA reads as TGCGCCAGCAGCTTGGCCGGAATAGACTCAGGGAAATGGGACACCATATATTTT.

The chain joins TRBV5-1 to TRBJ2-7; 10 nucleotides agree with TRBD1. V dropped 0 bases and J dropped 3; count of bases not matched to a gene: 6. This CDR3 region has 16 residues. Germline-derived CDR1 and CDR2 are SGHRS and YFSETQ. The CDR3 loop reads CASSLVGTGAIYEQYF. In nucleotides, the CDR3 is TGCGCCAGCAGCTTGGTAGGGACAGGGGCGATCTACGAGCAGTACTTC.

DNA of the CDR3: TGTGCCTGGAGTGGAGGACAGGGCTGGGCTGAAGCTTTCTTT. Its translation is CAWSGGQGWAEAFF. The chain couples TRBV30 to TRBJ1-1; 8 positions agree with TRBD1. Trimming cost V 1 base and J 6 bases; bases outside gene matches: 7. This CDR3 has 14 residues. CDR1 and CDR2 from the germline V gene are GTSNPN and SVGIG (reference sequence).

V and J are TRBV7-2 and TRBJ2-7; D is perhaps TRBD1 (6 bases). CDR1 is SGHTA, CDR2 FQGNSA, per germline. This CDR3 is built from 14 residues. Trimming stripped 3 bases from V and 5 bases from J, with 14 bases between. The CDR3 loop is CASSFTGFLDEQYF. In DNA, the CDR3 is TGTGCCAGCAGCTTTACAGGGTTTCTTGACGAGCAGTACTTC.

This sequence joins TRBV6-5 and TRBJ2-5; 7 bases are a match to TRBD1. The J call may not be correct, given that the DNA end is closer to TRBJ2-7. The CDR3 length is 15 residues. Germline CDR1 MNHEY, CDR2 SVGAGI. The CDR3 spells CASRTTGESPYEQYF. For the CDR3, the DNA is TGTGCCAGCAGAACCACAGGGGAAAGCCCCTACGAGCAGTACTTC.

This sequence joins TRBV5-8 and TRBJ2-2, with D possibly TRBD1 on 6 matching bases. V was cut by 1 base and J by 5 bases, with 15 bases left in between. Germline CDR1 is SGHTS and CDR2 is YDEGEE. This CDR3 contains 16 residues. The CDR3 spells CASSLLAGARTGELFF. Written as DNA, the CDR3 is TGTGCCAGCAGCTTGCTGGCAGGGGCGAGGACCGGGGAGCTGTTTTTT.

The chain recombines TRBV11-2 with TRBJ2-3; 9 nucleotides agree with TRBD1. Unmatched junction bases numbered 7, after V lost 6 bases and J lost 0 bases. CDR3 size: 16 residues. CDR1 and CDR2 (germline): SGHAT, FQNNGV. This CDR3 reads CASRPTGGRSTDTQYF. The CDR3 bases are TGTGCCAGCAGACCTACAGGGGGCCGGAGCACAGATACGCAGTATTTT. The whole variable domain, filled in from reference TRBV11-2 and TRBJ2-3, reads EAGVAQSPRYKIIEKRQSVAFWCNPISGHATLYWYQQILGQGPKLLIQFQNNGVVDDSQLPKDRFSAERLKGVDSTLKIQPAKLEDSAVYLCASRPTGGRSTDTQYFGPGTRLTVL.

This chain uses TRBV3-1 (or the pseudogene TRBV3-2) with TRBJ2-6; weak D call: TRBD1 (8 bases). The germline V gene encodes CDR1 LGHDT and CDR2 YNNKEL (reference sequence). The CDR3 is 19 amino acids. Deletions cut 2 bases from V and 0 bases from J, with 17 bases between. CDR3 sequence (DNA): TGTGCCAGCAGCCAAAGGGGGGGGACAGGTCTCTCTGGGGCCAACGTCCTGACTTTC. Translation gives CASSQRGGTGLSGANVLTF.

The rearrangement uses TRBV7-2 and TRBJ2-1, with no clear D. The CDR3 runs 14 residues. V was pared by 0 bases and J by 5 bases, with 8 bases between. Germline CDR1 SGHTA, CDR2 FQGNSA. Here the CDR3 DNA reads TGTGCCAGCAGCTTAGCAACCCGGGACAATGAGCAGTTCTTC. As protein: CASSLATRDNEQFF. Combining the CDR3 with reference TRBV7-2 and TRBJ2-1 gives the whole variable domain GAGVSQSPSNKVTEKGKDVELRCDPISGHTALYWYRQSLGQGLEFLIYFQGNSAPDKSGLPSDRFSAERTGGSVSTLTIQRTQQEDSAVYLCASSLATRDNEQFFGPGTRLTVL.

The chain is built from TRBV7-2 and TRBJ2-1, with 8 bases lining up with TRBD2. V dropped 2 bases and J dropped 8; count of bases not matched to a gene: 8. This CDR3 region has 15 residues. Germline-derived CDR1 and CDR2 are SGHTA and FQGNSA. CDR3 nucleotide sequence: TGTGCCAGCAGCTTATCCGGGAGGGCAGTGGATGAGCAGTTCTTC. This encodes CASSLSGRAVDEQFF.

The genes are TRBV5-1 and TRBJ2-5; 12 bases are shared with TRBD2. The CDR3 has 14 residues. The J segment lost 2 bases and the V segment lost 7 bases, leaving 3 bases of the junction unmatched. Germline CDR1 SGHRS, CDR2 YFSETQ. Here the CDR3 reads CASASGRGQETQYF. For the CDR3, the DNA is TGCGCCAGCGCTAGCGGGAGGGGGCAAGAGACCCAGTACTTC.

The sample holds one count of this clone. At the DNA level, this CDR3 is encoded by other sequences in the same sample as well. The chain uses TRBV27 and TRBJ2-1; D might be TRBD2 (6 bases). CDR1 MNHEY and CDR2 SMNVEV come from the germline V gene (reference sequence). The V gene lost 6 bases and the J gene lost 3 bases, with 15 bases spanning the gap. The CDR3 runs 15 residues. CDR3 residues: CASSQSGVLYNEQFF. The CDR3 bases are TGTGCCAGCAGCCAATCGGGGGTCCTCTACAATGAGCAGTTCTTC.

The CDR3 spells CASSPNLQGAGELFF. CDR3 nucleotides: TGCGCCAGCAGCCCAAATTTACAGGGGGCCGGGGAGCTGTTTTTT. The J gene is TRBJ2-2, the V gene TRBV4-3; TRBD1 matches 8 bases. Germline V gene data show CDR1 as LGHNA and CDR2 as YSLEER. The ends lost 4 bases at V and 6 bases at J; junction bases unmatched: 7. CDR3 length equals 15 residues.

The chain has TRBV18 and TRBJ1-2, with D unclear. This CDR3 has 12 amino acids. Germline CDR1 is KGHSH and CDR2 is LQKENI. Between the trimmed V and J ends, which lost 4 bases and 3 bases, there was a span of 6 bases. In DNA, the CDR3 is TGTGCCAGCTCACACGGGGACTATGGCTACACCTTC. This gives the protein CASSHGDYGYTF.

This clone appeared a single time. V is TRBV5-4 and J is TRBJ1-1; TRBD1 is a possible D gene (6 bases). V lost 1 base and J lost 3, with 10 bases in between. Germline CDR1 and CDR2: SGHNT and YYREEE (reference sequence). This CDR3 is built from 14 residues. CDR3 DNA: TGTGCCAGCAGCTTGTTTGCAGGGGACACTGAAGCTTTCTTT. Translated: CASSLFAGDTEAFF.

This chain joins TRBV4-3 and TRBJ2-7, with D tentatively TRBD2 (5 bases). CDR3 length: 14 residues. The germline CDR1 and CDR2 sequences are LGHNA and YSLEER. V shed 1 base and J shed 2 bases, with 9 bases lying between them. CDR3 amino acids: CASSQVEGAYEQYF. CDR3 nucleotide sequence: TGCGCCAGCAGCCAAGTTGAGGGAGCCTACGAGCAGTACTTC.

The chain is built from TRBV29-1 and TRBJ2-3; 9 bases fit TRBD2. The CDR3 is made up of 13 amino acids. V was clipped by 7 bases and J by 4 bases; unmatched bases: 6. Germline lookup yields CDR1 SQVTM and CDR2 ANQGSEA. The CDR3 sequence is CSAAGTSPDTQYF. The CDR3 bases are TGCAGCGCAGCTGGGACTAGCCCAGATACGCAGTATTTT.

The chain employs TRBV19 and TRBJ2-7, with D perhaps TRBD2 (7 bases). There are 12 residues in the CDR3. Germline loops: CDR1 LNHDA, CDR2 SQIVND (reference sequence). The V and J ends lost 9 bases and 6 bases respectively, with 15 bases between them. CDR3 nucleotide sequence: TGTGCCAGCCAAGGGGGGGGACGCGAGCAGTACTTC. Its protein is CASQGGGREQYF.

The chain uses TRBV15 and TRBJ2-5; D perhaps matches TRBD1 (6 bases). Trimming stripped 8 bases from V and 3 bases from J, with 10 bases between. The germline V gene has CDR1 LNHNV and CDR2 YYDKDF (reference sequence). This CDR3 has 12 amino acids. CDR3 DNA: TGTGCCACCGAGGGGGTCGAAGAGACCCAGTACTTC. It codes for CATEGVEETQYF. The complete variable domain, with remaining parts taken from reference TRBV15 and TRBJ2-5, reads DAMVIQNPRYQVTQFGKPVTLSCSQTLNHNVMYWYQQKSSQAPKLLFHYYDKDFNNEADTPDNFQSRRPNTSFCFLDIRSPGLGDTAMYLCATEGVEETQYFGPGTRLLVL.

V gene TRBV7-6 combines with J gene TRBJ2-7; TRBD1 matches at 8 bases. Germline CDR1 and CDR2: SGHVS and FNYEAQ. The CDR3 spans 15 residues. V lost 2 bases and J lost 4; bases outside the gene matches: 7. The DNA for the CDR3 is TGTGCCAGCAGCTTATTGACAGGGGCAGGGTACGAGCAGTACTTC. Translating it yields CASSLLTGAGYEQYF. Looking up the rest from reference TRBV7-6 and TRBJ2-7 gives the full variable domain: GAGVSQSPRYKVTKRGQDVALRCDPISGHVSLYWYRQALGQGPEFLTYFNYEAQQDKSGLPNDRFSAERPEGSISTLTIQRTEQRDSAMYRCASSLLTGAGYEQYFGPGTRLTVT.

The V and J genes are TRBV28 and TRBJ1-4; no reliable D call. The germline gives CDR1 MDHEN, CDR2 SYDVKM. The CDR3 runs to 12 residues. The V end lost 11 bases, the J end lost 7 bases, and 14 bases lay between the germline ends. The CDR3 DNA reads TGTGCCGCGGGGAGGGTGGGTGAAAAACTGTTTTTT. Protein product: CAAGRVGEKLFF.

CDR3: CASSVGAGGKDNEKLFF. In DNA, the CDR3 is TGTGCCAGCAGCGTAGGGGCGGGGGGCAAGGATAATGAAAAACTGTTTTTT. The chain joins TRBV9 to TRBJ1-4; D might be TRBD1 (6 bases). CDR3 size: 17 residues. Trimming left V 0 bases short and J 4 bases short, with 16 bases between. Germline V gene lookup returns CDR1 SGDLS and CDR2 YYNGEE.

This clone was observed once. This chain connects TRBV9 to TRBJ1-4, with TRBD1 matching 9 bases. Germline V lookup: CDR1 SGDLS, CDR2 YYNGEE. Trimming took 4 bases from V and 8 from J; bases not matched to a gene: 12. The CDR3 length is 16 residues. The DNA of the CDR3 is TGTGCCAGCAGCCCCGATCTACAGGGGGCAAGAGAAAAACTGTTTTTT. It is translated as CASSPDLQGAREKLFF. The full variable domain, rest sourced from reference TRBV9 and TRBJ1-4, is DSGVTQTPKHLITATGQRVTLRCSPRSGDLSVYWYQQSLDQGLQFLIQYYNGEERAKGNILERFSAQQFPDLHSELNLSSLELGDSALYFCASSPDLQGAREKLFFGSGTQLSVL.

The chain couples TRBV6-6 to TRBJ2-1; possibly TRBD2 for D (5 bases). Looked up from germline, CDR1 is MNHNY and CDR2 is SVGAGI (reference sequence). Deletions cut 7 bases from V and 13 bases from J, with 20 bases between. The CDR3 contains 13 residues. This CDR3 reads CASTDPPSGPQFF. DNA for the CDR3: TGTGCCAGCACCGATCCCCCGAGCGGTCCTCAGTTCTTC.

The J gene is TRBJ1-1, the V gene TRBV3-1 (or the pseudogene TRBV3-2); D unclear. Germline CDR1 LGHDT, CDR2 YNNKEL (reference sequence). V dropped 5 bases and J dropped 0 bases, with 10 bases sitting between them. This CDR3 has 14 residues. CDR3 protein: CASSFGLLNTEAFF. CDR3 sequence (DNA): TGTGCCAGCAGCTTCGGACTTTTGAACACTGAAGCTTTCTTT.

The J gene is TRBJ2-5, the V gene TRBV20-1, with D possibly being TRBD1 (6 bases). The CDR3 loop spans 12 amino acids. Germline V gene data show CDR1 as DFQATT and CDR2 as SNEGSKA (reference sequence). V lost 3 bases, J lost 7 bases, and 12 bases lay in between. This CDR3 reads CSASDSRGTQYF. CDR3 nucleotides: TGCAGTGCTAGTGATTCCAGGGGGACCCAGTACTTC.

Written as DNA, the CDR3 is TGTGCCAGCAGCCCCAAGACTAGCGGGGGCTCCCAAGAGACCCAGTACTTC. The encoded protein is CASSPKTSGGSQETQYF. The chain has TRBV9 and TRBJ2-5; 12 nucleotides match TRBD2. This CDR3 spans 17 amino acids. V shed 4 bases and J 1 base; nucleotides not matched to a gene: 8. Germline V gene data show CDR1 as SGDLS and CDR2 as YYNGEE. The whole variable domain, remainder taken from reference TRBV9 and TRBJ2-5, is DSGVTQTPKHLITATGQRVTLRCSPRSGDLSVYWYQQSLDQGLQFLIQYYNGEERAKGNILERFSAQQFPDLHSELNLSSLELGDSALYFCASSPKTSGGSQETQYFGPGTRLLVL.

This clone was seen just once. The DNA for the CDR3 is TGTGCCAGCAGTGTGTGGTCAGGGACCCAGTACTTC. Its protein product is CASSVWSGTQYF. The chain links TRBV2 to TRBJ2-5, with D unclear. This CDR3 comprises 12 residues. Germline CDR1 and CDR2: SNHLY and FYNNEI. The ends were cut back, 4 bases at V and 7 bases at J, with 10 bases in the middle.